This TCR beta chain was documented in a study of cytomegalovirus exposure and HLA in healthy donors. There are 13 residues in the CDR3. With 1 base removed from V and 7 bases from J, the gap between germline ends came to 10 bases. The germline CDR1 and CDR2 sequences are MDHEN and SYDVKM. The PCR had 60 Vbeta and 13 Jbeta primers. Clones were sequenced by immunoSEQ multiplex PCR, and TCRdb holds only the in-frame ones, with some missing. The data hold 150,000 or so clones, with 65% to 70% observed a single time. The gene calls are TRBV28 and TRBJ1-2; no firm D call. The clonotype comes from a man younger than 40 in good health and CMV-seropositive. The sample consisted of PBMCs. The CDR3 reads CASSLLAGSGYTF. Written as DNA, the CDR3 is TGTGCCAGCAGTTTATTAGCTGGATCTGGCTACACCTTC.